The T cell receptor beta chain described here comes from a study of T cells in localized non-small cell lung cancer. Overall study results and limits: Because sequencing included only one region (of the tumor), heterogeneity remains possible. A median approximately 57 of the top 100 tumor clones appeared in adjacent lung. Longer overall survival associated with higher blood T cell density; shorter survival with higher adjacent-lung clonality. Maximal T cell clonality occurred in uninvolved adjacent lung, with tumor ranking below it.

Measured with immunoSEQ multiplex PCR; TCRdb has only the in-frame clones, and not every one. The top ten clones hold about a sixth of a sample with tens of thousands of clones, roughly 80% of them seen once. Trimming at V came to 6 bases and at J to 1 base, leaving 4 bases not matched to a gene. The germline CDR1 and CDR2 sequences are PRHDT and FYEKMQ (reference sequence). This CDR3 spans 15 amino acids. Regarding this clone: Its antigen remains unidentified.

V usage is TRBV13 and J usage is TRBJ2-2, with TRBD2 matching 8 bases. The clonotype was recovered from a man aged 35-69 years with stage I squamous cell lung carcinoma. The material was peripheral blood, obtained before any cancer treatment. The CDR3 sequence: CASRTLAGNTGELFF. DNA of the CDR3: TGTGCCAGCAGGACGCTAGCGGGGAACACCGGGGAGCTGTTTTTT.